This record looks at one TCR beta chain sequence and its context. The target antigen is unknown. Sequenced by immunoSEQ multiplex PCR; TCRdb stores in-frame clones only, minus some. In the table there are about 100,000 clones, 88% of which are singletons. The data belong to a study of identifying expanded T cells in peripheral blood. Study outcomes and limitations: Technical replicates showed 0.9 to 1.5 changed clones; two weeks roughly 18; four weeks 19. Clone count variance between two-week samples rose with total template count.

During the collection period, no donor immune events like infections were recorded. Trimming took off 4 bases at V and 0 bases at J, with 13 bases between the two ends. The CDR3 runs 15 residues. CDR1 is MDHEN, CDR2 SYDVKM, per germline. Sequencing used blood. This chain connects TRBV28 to TRBJ2-7, with D perhaps TRBD1 (6 bases). The clonotype was recovered from a person between 18 and 75 years old in good health. CDR3 in amino acids: CASSSGTPSSYEQYF. The CDR3 DNA follows: TGTGCCAGCAGTTCAGGGACACCTAGCTCCTACGAGCAGTACTTC.